One and the same sample provided the 25 T cell receptor beta chains below, sequenced in a study of shared clonotypes between healthy human individuals. The table came from immunoSEQ multiplex PCR; TCRdb's copy has only in-frame clones and leaves some out. The sample carries about 690,000 clones, less than 95% recorded once. The sequenced sample consisted of memory CD8+ T cells from PBMCs. This sample's subset: CD45RO+ cells pooled with CCR7-negative TemRA cells. Every receptor here comes from a man aged 18 to 30 in good health. Some clones in this sample may be carry-over from other donors' samples.

The rearrangement uses TRBV19 and TRBJ1-5, with a tentative D call TRBD1 (5 bases). This CDR3 spans 17 amino acids. CDR1 LNHDA and CDR2 SQIVND come from the germline V gene (reference sequence). V lost 0 bases and J lost 3, with 15 bases in between. The CDR3 DNA reads TGTGCCAGTAGTATAGATAGCAGGGCCCTCCCCAATCAGCCCCAGCATTTT. This sequence encodes CASSIDSRALPNQPQHF.

This rearrangement joins TRBV5-4 to TRBJ1-1; 10 nucleotides align to TRBD1. J gave up 5 bases and V 2 bases, and 3 bases lay outside the gene matches. Germline values: CDR1 SGHNT, CDR2 YYREEE (reference sequence). This CDR3 has 14 residues. CDR3 bases: TGTGCCAGCAGCTTCGGACAGGGGGGGACTGAAGCTTTCTTT. Residues: CASSFGQGGTEAFF.

This clone was picked up one time. The chain is built from TRBV4-1 and TRBJ1-4; the D is unclear. V gave up 2 bases and J gave up 3 bases, with 13 bases separating them. Per germline, CDR1 MGHRA and CDR2 YSYEKL. The CDR3 is 16 residues long. DNA for the CDR3: TGCGCCAGCAGCCAAAGCTCTACGGTCTCTAATGAAAAACTGTTTTTT. Encoded protein: CASSQSSTVSNEKLFF.

The genes are TRBV19 and TRBJ2-7; the D is unclear. The CDR3 loop spans 13 amino acids. V was trimmed by 5 bases and J by 2 bases, leaving 10 bases between them. Germline-derived CDR1 and CDR2 are LNHDA and SQIVND (reference sequence). DNA for the CDR3: TGTGCCAGTAGTGAGTGGGGTACCTACGAGCAGTACTTC. Protein product: CASSEWGTYEQYF.

This chain joins TRBV30 and TRBJ2-7; either TRBD1 or TRBD2 may supply D (5 bases each). V was shortened by 3 bases and J by 1 base, with 22 bases between the two germline ends. Germline CDR1 is GTSNPN and CDR2 is SVGIG (reference sequence). The CDR3 length is 17 residues. CDR3 nucleotide sequence: TGTGCCTGGAGGGATCGGGACCCCGATCGCTTATCCTACGAGCAGTACTTC. Translation: CAWRDRDPDRLSYEQYF.

The chain employs TRBV25-1 and TRBJ1-2; no definite D call. The V end lost 3 bases, the J end lost 7 bases, and 15 bases lay between the germline ends. The CDR3 consists of 14 residues. Germline-derived CDR1 and CDR2 are MGHDK and SYGVNS. CDR3 amino acids: CASSDLTDPSGYTF. CDR3 bases: TGTGCCAGCAGTGATCTGACGGACCCGAGTGGCTACACCTTC.

This clone appeared once. V is TRBV5-5 and J is TRBJ1-1; TRBD1 matches at 10 bases. V was pared by 3 bases and J by 4 bases, with 0 bases of the junction left unmatched. The germline gives CDR1 SGHKS, CDR2 YYEKEE (reference sequence). The CDR3 length is 13 residues. In nucleotides, the CDR3 is TGTGCCAGCAGCTGGACAGGGGGCACTGAAGCTTTCTTT. It specifies CASSWTGGTEAFF.

The chain recombines TRBV15 with TRBJ2-7, with TRBD1 identical over 9 bases. V dropped 1 base and J dropped 6; count of bases not matched to a gene: 10. The CDR3 covers 16 residues. Germline lookup yields CDR1 LNHNV and CDR2 YYDKDF (reference sequence). The CDR3, as DNA: TGTGCCACCAGCAGAGGGGAGGGACAGGGACCGGGCGAGCAGTACTTC. This gives the protein CATSRGEGQGPGEQYF.

This chain joins TRBV7-9 and TRBJ2-3, with a tentative D call TRBD2 (5 bases). Between the trimmed V and J ends, which lost 5 bases and 4 bases, there was a span of 16 bases. The CDR3 is 15 amino acids. Germline V gives CDR1 SEHNR, CDR2 FQNEAQ (reference sequence). For the CDR3, the DNA is TGTGCCAGCAGCCCCCCGGACTGGGCCCCAGATACGCAGTATTTT. It yields the protein CASSPPDWAPDTQYF.

The J gene is TRBJ1-3, the V gene TRBV9; 9 bases fit TRBD1. Per the germline V gene, CDR1 is SGDLS and CDR2 is YYNGEE. V shed 3 bases and J 4 bases; nucleotides not matched to a gene: 5. The CDR3 runs to 15 residues. The CDR3 region has the DNA TGTGCCAGCAGCGAATACAGGGGGCCGGGAAACACCATATATTTT. This encodes CASSEYRGPGNTIYF.

The CDR3 DNA sequence: TGTGCCAGCAGCCCCCGGCTAGCGGAGAACTGGGGTGAGCAGTTCTTC. Its protein is CASSPRLAENWGEQFF. The J gene is TRBJ2-1, the V gene TRBV7-9, with 7 bases fitting TRBD2. V was clipped by 5 bases and J by 9 bases; unmatched bases: 16. CDR3 length: 16 residues. The germline V gene has CDR1 SEHNR and CDR2 FQNEAQ (reference sequence).

This clone has just one count. The chain recombines TRBV28 with TRBJ2-1, with D maybe TRBD2 (5 bases). Germline lookup yields CDR1 MDHEN and CDR2 SYDVKM. The CDR3 spans 18 residues. Deletions cut 1 base from V and 5 bases from J, with 21 bases between. In DNA, the CDR3 is TGTGCCAGCAGTTTATTGGCGGGCGCAACGTCTCGCGACAATGAGCAGTTCTTC. Encoded protein: CASSLLAGATSRDNEQFF.

The V call is TRBV28, the J call TRBJ2-7; 8 positions match TRBD2. CDR3 size: 18 residues. From germline, CDR1 is MDHEN and CDR2 SYDVKM. J was trimmed by 3 bases and V by 7 bases; bases with no gene match: 20. CDR3 loop: CASTPLREVVISNYEQYF. CDR3 bases: TGTGCCAGCACCCCCCTGCGGGAGGTCGTTATATCGAACTACGAGCAGTACTTC.

A single count supports this clone. The chain combines TRBV28 with TRBJ2-2; D possibly corresponds to TRBD2 (5 bases). The CDR3 spans 16 residues. Germline loops: CDR1 MDHEN, CDR2 SYDVKM. Trimming took off 4 bases at V and 6 bases at J, with 18 bases between the two ends. The chain's CDR3 is CASSYRFRGISGELFF. The CDR3 bases are TGTGCCAGCAGTTATCGCTTCCGGGGAATCTCCGGGGAGCTGTTTTTT.

The V call is TRBV27, the J call TRBJ2-6; TRBD2 might be the D (5 bases). The CDR3 totals 18 residues. The V end was cut by 2 bases, the J end by 0 bases, with 14 bases between. Germline V lookup: CDR1 MNHEY, CDR2 SMNVEV (reference sequence). In DNA, the CDR3 is TGTGCCAGCAGTTTAAAAAAAGGACTGGCCTCTGGGGCCAACGTCCTGACTTTC. This sequence encodes CASSLKKGLASGANVLTF.

This sequence joins TRBV18 and TRBJ2-5; no definite D call. The CDR3 runs to 15 residues. V dropped 0 bases and J dropped 4 bases, with 12 bases sitting between them. Germline V gene lookup returns CDR1 KGHSH and CDR2 LQKENI. CDR3 in DNA: TGTGCCAGCTCACCACCGGATGGTTGGACAGAGACCCAGTACTTC. Translated: CASSPPDGWTETQYF.

The chain recombines TRBV19 with TRBJ2-7, with D uncertain. The V gene lost 3 bases and the J gene lost 4 bases, with 16 bases spanning the gap. CDR1 and CDR2 (germline): LNHDA, SQIVND (reference sequence). The CDR3 has 15 residues. The CDR3 region is CASSISFGVGYEQYF. The DNA of the CDR3 is TGTGCCAGTAGTATTTCATTTGGTGTAGGGTACGAGCAGTACTTC.

The V gene is TRBV13, the J gene TRBJ2-3, with TRBD1 matching over 10 bases. The V gene end was trimmed by 8 bases and the J gene end by 5 bases; junction bases not matched to a gene: 13. CDR1 is PRHDT and CDR2 is FYEKMQ in the germline V gene (reference sequence). This CDR3 is 16 amino acids long. The DNA of the CDR3 is TGTGCCAGCTGCCTGACCGGGACAGGGGCGAGAGATACGCAGTATTTT. Translation: CASCLTGTGARDTQYF.

This sequence joins TRBV10-1 and TRBJ2-1, with D possibly being TRBD2 (6 bases). Per germline, CDR1 WNHNN and CDR2 SYGVQD (reference sequence). This CDR3 comprises 15 residues. V lost 3 bases and J 7 bases, leaving 16 bases between the germline ends. The CDR3 DNA reads as TGCGCCAGCAGTGACAAACCCTCGGGAGCTAATGAGCAGTTCTTC. It translates to CASSDKPSGANEQFF.

The chain has TRBV19 and TRBJ1-1; D gene uncertain. From germline, CDR1 is LNHDA and CDR2 SQIVND (reference sequence). Trimming stripped 9 bases from V and 1 base from J, with 9 bases between. This CDR3 spans 12 amino acids. The CDR3 region is CASRSENTEAFF. CDR3 nucleotides: TGTGCCAGCAGGTCGGAGAACACTGAAGCTTTCTTT.

The chain carries TRBV13 and TRBJ2-2, with D perhaps being TRBD1 or TRBD2 (5 bases each). Looked up from germline, CDR1 is PRHDT and CDR2 is FYEKMQ (reference sequence). The CDR3 has 17 residues. Trimming left V 5 bases short and J 3 bases short, with 19 bases between. The CDR3 sequence is CASSPIGDLGDTGELFF. In nucleotides, the CDR3 is TGTGCCAGCAGCCCGATCGGGGACCTTGGGGACACCGGGGAGCTGTTTTTT.

The chain has TRBV5-1 and TRBJ1-1; possible D gene TRBD1, 5 bases. Trimming cost V 0 bases and J 7 bases, with 16 bases left between them. Germline V gene lookup returns CDR1 SGHRS and CDR2 YFSETQ. The CDR3 contains 15 residues. In DNA form, the CDR3 reads TGCGCCAGCAGCTTGGGGGTCGGGGGACGAGATGAAGCTTTCTTT. Protein product: CASSLGVGGRDEAFF.

The CDR3, as DNA: TGTGCCAGCAGCTTAGGCCGGGGACAGGGTTACGAGCAGTACTTC. Translating gives CASSLGRGQGYEQYF. The chain has TRBV7-9 and TRBJ2-7; TRBD1 aligns across 9 bases. J lost 4 bases, V lost 1 base, and 5 bases had no gene match. The germline V gene has CDR1 SEHNR and CDR2 FQNEAQ (reference sequence). The CDR3 is made up of 15 amino acids. Variable domain in full (rest from reference TRBV7-9 and TRBJ2-7): DTGVSQNPRHKITKRGQNVTFRCDPISEHNRLYWYRQTLGQGPEFLTYFQNEAQLEKSRLLSDRFSAERPKGSFSTLEIQRTEQGDSAMYLCASSLGRGQGYEQYFGPGTRLTVT.

Comments on this clone: This CDR3 is also generated by other DNA sequences in the sample. The chain couples TRBV10-1 to TRBJ2-7; D may be TRBD2 (6 bases). Trimming removed 3 bases at V and 0 bases at J, with 9 bases between. Germline-derived CDR1 and CDR2 are WNHNN and SYGVQD (reference sequence). CDR3 length: 14 residues. CDR3 residues: CASSDSGSSYEQYF. The CDR3 nucleotides read TGCGCCAGCAGTGATAGCGGAAGCTCCTACGAGCAGTACTTC.

The V and J genes are TRBV7-2 and TRBJ1-2; the D gene is possibly TRBD1 (5 bases). Germline V gene data show CDR1 as SGHTA and CDR2 as FQGNSA. Trimming took off 5 bases at V and 7 bases at J, with 17 bases between the two ends. The CDR3 spans 14 residues. This CDR3 is CASSPGPGWSGYTF. The CDR3 DNA is TGTGCCAGCAGCCCAGGGCCCGGGTGGAGTGGCTACACCTTC. Looking up the rest from reference TRBV7-2 and TRBJ1-2 gives the full variable domain: GAGVSQSPSNKVTEKGKDVELRCDPISGHTALYWYRQSLGQGLEFLIYFQGNSAPDKSGLPSDRFSAERTGGSVSTLTIQRTQQEDSAVYLCASSPGPGWSGYTFGSGTRLTVV.